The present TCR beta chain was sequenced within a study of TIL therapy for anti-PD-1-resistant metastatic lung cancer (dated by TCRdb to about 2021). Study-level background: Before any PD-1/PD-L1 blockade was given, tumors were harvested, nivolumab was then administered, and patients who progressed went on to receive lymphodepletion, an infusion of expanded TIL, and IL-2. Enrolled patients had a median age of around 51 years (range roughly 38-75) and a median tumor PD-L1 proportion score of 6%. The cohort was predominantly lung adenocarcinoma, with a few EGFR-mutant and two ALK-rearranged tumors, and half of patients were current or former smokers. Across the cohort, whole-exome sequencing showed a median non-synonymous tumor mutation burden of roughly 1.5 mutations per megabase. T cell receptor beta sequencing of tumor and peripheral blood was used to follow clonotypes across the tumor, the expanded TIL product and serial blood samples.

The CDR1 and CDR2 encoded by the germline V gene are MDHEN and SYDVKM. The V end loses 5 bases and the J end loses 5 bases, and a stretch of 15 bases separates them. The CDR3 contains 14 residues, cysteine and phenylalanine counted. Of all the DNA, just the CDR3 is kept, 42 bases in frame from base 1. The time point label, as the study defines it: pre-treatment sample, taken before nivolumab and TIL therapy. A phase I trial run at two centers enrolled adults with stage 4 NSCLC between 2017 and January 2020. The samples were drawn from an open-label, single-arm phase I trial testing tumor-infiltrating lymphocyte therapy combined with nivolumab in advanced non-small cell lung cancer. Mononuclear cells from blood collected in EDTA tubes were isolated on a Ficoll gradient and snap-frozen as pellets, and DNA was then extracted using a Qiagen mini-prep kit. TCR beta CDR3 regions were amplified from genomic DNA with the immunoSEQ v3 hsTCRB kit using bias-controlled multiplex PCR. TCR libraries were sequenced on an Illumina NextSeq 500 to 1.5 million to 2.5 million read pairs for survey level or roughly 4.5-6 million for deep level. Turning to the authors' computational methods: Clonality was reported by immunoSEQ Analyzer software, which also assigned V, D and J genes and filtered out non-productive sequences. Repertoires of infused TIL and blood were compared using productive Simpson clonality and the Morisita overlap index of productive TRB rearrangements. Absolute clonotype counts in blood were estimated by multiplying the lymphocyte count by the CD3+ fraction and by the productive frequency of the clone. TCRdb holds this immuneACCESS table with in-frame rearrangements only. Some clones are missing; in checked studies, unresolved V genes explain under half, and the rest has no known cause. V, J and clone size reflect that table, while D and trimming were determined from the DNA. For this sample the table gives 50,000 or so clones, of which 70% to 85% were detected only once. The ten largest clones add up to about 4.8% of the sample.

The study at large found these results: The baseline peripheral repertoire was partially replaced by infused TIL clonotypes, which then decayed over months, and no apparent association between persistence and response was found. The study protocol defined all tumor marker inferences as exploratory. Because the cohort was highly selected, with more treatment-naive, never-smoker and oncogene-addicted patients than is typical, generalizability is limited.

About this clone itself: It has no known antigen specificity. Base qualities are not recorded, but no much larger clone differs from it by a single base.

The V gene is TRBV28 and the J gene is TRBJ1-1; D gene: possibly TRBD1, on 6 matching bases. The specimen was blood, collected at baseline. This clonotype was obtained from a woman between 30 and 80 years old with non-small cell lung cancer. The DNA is TGTGCCAGCAGTGGGGGGGGGCGCAGGACTGAAGCTTTCTTT. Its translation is CASSGGGRRTEAFF. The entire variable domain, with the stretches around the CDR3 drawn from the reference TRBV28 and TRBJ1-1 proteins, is DVKVTQSSRYLVKRTGEKVFLECVQDMDHENMFWYRQDPGLGLRLIYFSYDVKMKEKGDIPEGYSVSREKKERFSLILESASTNQTSMYLCASSGGGRRTEAFFGQGTRLTVV.